This T cell receptor beta chain was profiled in a study of post-analysis software for immune sequencing data. Prepared libraries of TCR beta cDNA carried unique molecular identifiers. From the PCR reads, TCRdb called clonotypes with MiXCR, one entry per CDR3 protein. Here the sample spans about 430,000 distinct CDR3 sequences, approximately 42% being singletons. The source material was blood. This receptor was identified in a girl aged 2-15 years with multiple sclerosis.

In DNA form, the CDR3 reads TGTGCCAGCAGTTACCCGGGGGGACAGGAATACAATGAGCAGTTCTTC. It yields the protein CASSYPGGQEYNEQFF. The V call is TRBV6-2 or TRBV6-3, the J call TRBJ2-1; a weak D match, TRBD1 (8 bases). Germline CDR1 and CDR2: MNHEY and SVGEGT. This CDR3 contains 16 residues. V shed 2 bases and J shed 4 bases, with 15 bases lying between them.